Below are 11 T cell receptor beta chains sequenced from a single sample in a study of blood T cell repertoires in COVID-19. The table came from immunoSEQ multiplex PCR; TCRdb's copy has only in-frame clones and leaves some out. The sample carries about 240,000 clones, more than 85% recorded once. The sample comprised peripheral blood. Receptors originate from a woman aged 70-85 years with active or convalescent COVID-19.

The rearrangement uses TRBV10-3 and TRBJ2-3; 10 positions match TRBD2. From germline, CDR1 is ENHRY and CDR2 SYGVKD. The CDR3 totals 15 residues. Trimming at V came to 6 bases and at J to 5 bases, leaving 8 bases not matched to a gene. CDR3: CAIRDLAGAGDTQYF. The CDR3 DNA reads TGTGCCATCAGGGACCTAGCGGGGGCGGGAGATACGCAGTATTTT.

The sample holds a few counts of this clone. As DNA, the CDR3 is TGTGCCAGTATGGGCGGGGGGGGCCCCTACAATGAGCAGTTCTTC. Protein sequence: CASMGGGGPYNEQFF. The chain combines TRBV19 with TRBJ2-1; TRBD2 aligns across 9 bases. The germline V gene encodes CDR1 LNHDA and CDR2 SQIVND (reference sequence). There are 15 residues in the CDR3. Germline trimming cut 7 bases from V and 2 bases from J; bases unmatched to any gene: 6. Filled out from reference TRBV19 and TRBJ2-1, the complete variable domain reads DGGITQSPKYLFRKEGQNVTLSCEQNLNHDAMYWYRQDPGQGLRLIYYSQIVNDFQKGDIAEGYSVSREKKESFPLTVTSAQKNPTAFYLCASMGGGGPYNEQFFGPGTRLTVL.

The chain employs TRBV27 and TRBJ1-1; possible D gene TRBD1, 5 bases. Deletions cut 6 bases from V and 12 bases from J, with 23 bases between. The CDR3 loop spans 14 amino acids. The germline gives CDR1 MNHEY, CDR2 SMNVEV (reference sequence). Here the CDR3 DNA reads TGTGCCAGCAGAAAATGGACGGTAACAGGAACGTCTTTCTTT. Amino acids: CASRKWTVTGTSFF.

This chain links TRBV7-8 with TRBJ1-2; D perhaps matches TRBD1 (6 bases). From germline, CDR1 is SGHVS and CDR2 FQNEAQ. This CDR3 has 14 amino acids. Deletions cut 8 bases from V and 3 bases from J, with 16 bases between. The DNA for the CDR3 is TGTGCCAGCGCGTTGGACAGCCTAGACTATGGCTACACCTTC. It is translated as CASALDSLDYGYTF.

V gene TRBV19 combines with J gene TRBJ2-6, with D possibly matching TRBD1 (6 bases). Germline loops: CDR1 LNHDA, CDR2 SQIVND (reference sequence). This CDR3 is 14 amino acids long. Trimming left V 5 bases short and J 1 base short, with 6 bases between. In nucleotides, the CDR3 is TGTGCCAGTAGTGACAGGTCTGGGGCCAACGTCCTGACTTTC. Its protein product is CASSDRSGANVLTF.

The V call is TRBV10-2, the J call TRBJ1-1; TRBD1 might be the D (6 bases). CDR1 and CDR2 from the germline V gene are WSHSY and SAAADI. The CDR3 is made up of 13 amino acids. V was shortened by 6 bases and J by 0 bases, with 8 bases between the two germline ends. The CDR3 protein is CASSGQMNTEAFF. CDR3 nucleotides: TGCGCCAGCAGCGGACAGATGAACACTGAAGCTTTCTTT.

V and J are TRBV6-2 or TRBV6-3 and TRBJ1-5, with D possibly matching TRBD1 (5 bases). V dropped 6 bases and J dropped 0 bases, with 15 bases sitting between them. CDR1 MNHEY and CDR2 SVGEGT come from the germline V gene. The CDR3 extends over 16 amino acids. CDR3 sequence (DNA): TGTGCCAGCAGCCCATGGCAGGGTTATAGCAATCAGCCCCAGCATTTT. It encodes CASSPWQGYSNQPQHF.

CDR3 DNA: TGTGCCAGCAGTGAAATAAGCAGGGAGGATGCTTTCTTT. Protein: CASSEISREDAFF. The chain is built from TRBV6-1 and TRBJ1-1, with a possible D match to TRBD1 (5 bases). V gave up 2 bases and J gave up 11 bases, with 15 bases separating them. Per the germline V gene, CDR1 is MNHNS and CDR2 is SASEGT. CDR3 length equals 13 residues.

The chain has TRBV4-2 and TRBJ2-1, with 7 positions matching TRBD2. Germline CDR1 is LGHNA and CDR2 is YNFKEQ. The CDR3 has 16 amino acids. J was trimmed by 4 bases and V by 0 bases; bases with no gene match: 6. CDR3 sequence: CASSQDRASGYNEQFF. The CDR3 DNA follows: TGTGCCAGCAGCCAAGATAGGGCTAGCGGTTACAATGAGCAGTTCTTC.

The chain links TRBV6-5 to TRBJ1-5, with D unresolved. CDR1 is MNHEY, CDR2 SVGAGI, per germline. The CDR3 covers 13 residues. Trimming took 10 bases from V and 8 from J, leaving 18 bases between them. CDR3 amino acids: CATIFGRGEPQHF. The CDR3 DNA sequence: TGTGCCACCATTTTCGGGCGGGGAGAGCCCCAGCATTTT.

This clone was observed a few times. V usage is TRBV14 and J usage is TRBJ1-2; 7 bases map to TRBD1. This CDR3 spans 18 amino acids. V was pared by 2 bases and J by 0 bases, with 12 bases of the junction left unmatched. CDR1 is SGHDN, CDR2 FVKESK, per germline. The CDR3 protein is CASSQNRGRIHPNYGYTF. In nucleotides, the CDR3 is TGTGCCAGCAGCCAAAACAGGGGAAGAATCCACCCTAACTATGGCTACACCTTC. Supplemented by reference TRBV14 and TRBJ1-2, the full variable domain reads EAGVTQFPSHSVIEKGQTVTLRCDPISGHDNLYWYRRVMGKEIKFLLHFVKESKQDESGMPNNRFLAERTGGTYSTLKVQPAELEDSGVYFCASSQNRGRIHPNYGYTFGSGTRLTVV.